This TCR beta chain comes out of a study of cytomegalovirus exposure and HLA in healthy donors. V dropped 3 bases and J dropped 4 bases, with 14 bases sitting between them. The germline V gene has CDR1 SEHNR and CDR2 FQNEAQ (reference sequence). The CDR3 loop spans 15 amino acids. 13 Jbeta primers and 60 Vbeta primers were used for the PCR. Some clones are missing from TCRdb's copy, which holds only in-frame ones; the method was immunoSEQ multiplex PCR. The repertoire holds more than 110,000 clones, with about 82% as singletons. The sample consisted of PBMCs. This rearrangement joins TRBV7-9 to TRBJ2-3, with D tentatively TRBD2 (5 bases). The clonotype originates from a young man in good health and CMV-seronegative. CDR3: CASSLDLAPPDTQYF. The CDR3 DNA sequence: TGTGCCAGCAGCTTGGACTTGGCCCCCCCAGATACGCAGTATTTT. The full variable domain, rest sourced from reference TRBV7-9 and TRBJ2-3, is DTGVSQNPRHKITKRGQNVTFRCDPISEHNRLYWYRQTLGQGPEFLTYFQNEAQLEKSRLLSDRFSAERPKGSFSTLEIQRTEQGDSAMYLCASSLDLAPPDTQYFGPGTRLTVL.